The rows below give T cell receptor beta chains drawn from one sample of a study of regulatory T cells in long-lasting Graves disease. Each CDR3 protein is one row after TCRdb ran MiXCR on the multiplex PCR reads. The table has roughly 450,000 distinct CDR3 sequences, 20% to 25% seen once. The source was peripheral blood mononuclear cells (PBMCs), collected when the disease was refractory, from a patient treated with antithyroid drugs. These receptors were collected from a female donor with Graves disease. CDR3s leave out the opening cysteine and the closing phenylalanine or tryptophan. Size is stated for part of the rows, as once, few or many counts, or as a class when the clone is expanded.

once | TRBV12-5 | ASGLGLAGERVTYEQY
many | TRBV6-1 | ASSPGSGANVLT
few | TRBV20-1 | SAPTTGELF
. | TRBV20-1 | SATTGGRDNSPLH
many | TRBV5-1 | ASSLTGPKEKLF
many | TRBV11-2 | ASSQDQETQY
. | TRBV24-1 | ATSGIDYNEQF
many | TRBV30 | AWAGDQETQY
many | TRBV6-2/TRBV6-3 | ASGGLYEQY
. | TRBV20-1 | SALEGYRGSQSYT
few | TRBV30 | AWEGFGRPGNYGYT
. | TRBV6-5 | ASSYVNRPQH
many | TRBV28 | ASRRQGDTEAF
many | TRBV7-7 | ASEGSGKTQY
many | TRBV2 | ASSWDSQHSNQPQH
. | TRBV19 | ASSSPTQGNQPQH
few | TRBV27 | ASSLSWVPGVNTGELF
. | TRBV2 | ASSAGRFGYT
. | TRBV9 | ASSVDRDYGYT
many | TRBV12-3/TRBV12-4 | ASTKQGNYGYT
few | TRBV6-5 | ASSYSWGTGKANTEAF
many | TRBV12-3/TRBV12-4 | ASSQDGQGGNTEAF
few | TRBV11-2 | ASSLAGDSSSYEQY
. | TRBV4-3 | ASSQDRDRGVGAF
few | TRBV7-2 | ASSRTVTGFSYEQY
many | TRBV28 | ASSLDGLGNQPQH
. | TRBV3-1 | ASSQDAGGTYEQY
few | TRBV28 | ASSVKGLNTGELF
few | TRBV5-1 | ASSPPDRDYEQY